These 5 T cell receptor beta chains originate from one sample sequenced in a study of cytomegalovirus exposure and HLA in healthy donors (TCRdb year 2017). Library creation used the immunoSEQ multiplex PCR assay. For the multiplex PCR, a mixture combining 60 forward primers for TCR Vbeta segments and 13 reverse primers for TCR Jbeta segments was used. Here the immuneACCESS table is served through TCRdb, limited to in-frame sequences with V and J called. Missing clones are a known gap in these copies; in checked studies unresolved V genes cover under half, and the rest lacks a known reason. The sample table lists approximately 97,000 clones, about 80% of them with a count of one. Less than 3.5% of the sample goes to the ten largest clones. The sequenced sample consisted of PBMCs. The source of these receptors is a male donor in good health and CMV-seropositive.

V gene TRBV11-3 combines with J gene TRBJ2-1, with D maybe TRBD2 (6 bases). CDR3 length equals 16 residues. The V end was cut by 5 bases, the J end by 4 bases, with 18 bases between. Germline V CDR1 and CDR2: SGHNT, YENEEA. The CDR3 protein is CASSLNPLALYNEQFF. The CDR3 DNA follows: TGTGCCAGCAGCCTAAATCCTCTAGCGCTTTACAATGAGCAGTTCTTC.

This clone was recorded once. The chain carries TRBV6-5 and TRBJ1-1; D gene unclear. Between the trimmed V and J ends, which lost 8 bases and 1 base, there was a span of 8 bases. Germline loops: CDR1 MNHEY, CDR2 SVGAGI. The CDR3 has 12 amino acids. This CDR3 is CASYERNTEAFF. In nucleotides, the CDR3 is TGTGCCAGCTACGAGAGGAACACTGAAGCTTTCTTT.

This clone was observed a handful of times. Here the CDR3 reads CASSYSSGVVYEQYF. The CDR3 DNA is TGTGCCAGCAGTTACTCATCCGGGGTAGTCTACGAGCAGTACTTC. The gene calls are TRBV6-5 and TRBJ2-7; tentatively, D is TRBD2 (5 bases). The germline gives CDR1 MNHEY, CDR2 SVGAGI. Trimming removed 0 bases at V and 3 bases at J, with 12 bases between. This CDR3 comprises 15 residues.

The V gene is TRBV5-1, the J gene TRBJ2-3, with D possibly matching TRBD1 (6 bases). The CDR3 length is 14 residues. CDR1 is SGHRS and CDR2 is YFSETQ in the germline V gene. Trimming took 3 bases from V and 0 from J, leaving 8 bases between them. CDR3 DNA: TGCGCCAGCAGCTGGCAGGGGAGCACAGATACGCAGTATTTT. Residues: CASSWQGSTDTQYF.

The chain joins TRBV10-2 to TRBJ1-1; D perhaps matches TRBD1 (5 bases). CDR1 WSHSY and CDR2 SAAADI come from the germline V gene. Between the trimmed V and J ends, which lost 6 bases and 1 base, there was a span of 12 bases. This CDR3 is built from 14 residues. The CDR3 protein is CASRAGTGNTEAFF. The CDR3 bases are TGCGCCAGCAGAGCCGGGACTGGGAACACTGAAGCTTTCTTT.